A selection of T cell receptor beta chains follows, all from one sample in a study of identical twins. TCRdb redid the calling of the 5' RACE reads with MiXCR, one entry per CDR3 protein. The sample lists more than 600,000 distinct CDR3 sequences; 15% to 20% were seen once. This sample also belongs to another study, concerning T cells expressing NK-cell markers.

Sequenced input: PBMCs. The receptor source for this set is a woman between 18 and 29 years old in good health. CDR3s include the opening cysteine and the closing phenylalanine or tryptophan. A D gene is named only where the DNA matches it firmly. Expanded clones get a size class; other rows say once, few or many, or leave the size out.

TRBD2,TRBV6-5,many,TRBJ2-2,15,CASSLAGGGTGELFF,TGTGCCAGCAGTTTAGCGGGGGGGGGTACCGGGGAGCTGTTTTTT
NA,TRBV6-5,NA,TRBJ2-5,15,CASSYSEGAGETQYF,TGTGCCAGCAGTTACTCTGAGGGGGCGGGGGAGACCCAGTACTTC
NA,TRBV12-3/TRBV12-4,once,TRBJ1-1,14,CASSRTVTGTEAFF,TGTGCCAGCAGCCGGACAGTAACGGGAACTGAAGCTTTCTTT
NA,TRBV5-1,NA,TRBJ2-1,14,CASSWDALGNEQFF,TGCGCCAGCAGCTGGGACGCCTTAGGCAATGAGCAGTTCTTC
NA,TRBV20-1,many,TRBJ1-1,13,CSARINLNTEAFF,TGCAGTGCTAGAATAAACTTGAACACTGAAGCTTTCTTT
NA,TRBV6-2/TRBV6-3,NA,TRBJ2-5,15,CATTGGRGPQETQYF,TGTGCCACCACCGGGGGCAGGGGACCCCAAGAGACCCAGTACTTC
NA,TRBV6-5,few,TRBJ2-3,17,CASSSYRGLRPTDTQYF,TGTGCCAGCAGTTCTTATAGGGGCCTCCGCCCCACAGATACGCAGTATTTT
NA,TRBV7-9,few,TRBJ1-2,12,CASSLDKYGYTF,TGTGCCAGCAGCTTAGACAAATATGGCTACACCTTC
NA,TRBV2,NA,TRBJ2-5,13,CASSDQGVATQYF,TGTGCCAGCAGTGACCAGGGAGTGGCGACCCAGTACTTC
TRBD1,TRBV7-2,few,TRBJ2-5,15,CASSSRTGWAETQYF,TGTGCCAGCAGCTCTCGGACAGGCTGGGCGGAGACCCAGTACTTC
NA,TRBV6-1,few,TRBJ1-5,14,CASTSGYSNQPQHF,TGTGCCAGCACGTCAGGTTATAGCAATCAGCCCCAGCATTTT
NA,TRBV20-1,many,TRBJ1-5,15,CSARTSAGSNQPQHF,TGCAGTGCTAGAACGTCCGCGGGTAGCAATCAGCCCCAGCATTTT
NA,TRBV3-1,once,TRBJ2-5,16,CASSPQRGRVTETQYF,TGTGCCAGCAGCCCGCAACGGGGCAGGGTCACGGAGACCCAGTACTTC
TRBD1,TRBV5-1,many,TRBJ2-5,14,CASRRTGDQETQYF,TGCGCCAGCAGACGGACAGGGGACCAAGAGACCCAGTACTTC
NA,TRBV18,many,TRBJ2-7,12,CASSPLGYEQYF,TGTGCCAGCAGCCCCCTGGGCTACGAGCAGTACTTC
NA,TRBV4-3,NA,TRBJ1-6,17,CASSQDRWGANNSPLHF,TGCGCCAGCAGCCAAGATCGATGGGGGGCAAATAATTCACCCCTCCACTTT
TRBD2,TRBV29-1,few,TRBJ2-7,15,CSVWLPAASGGEQYF,TGCAGCGTTTGGTTGCCGGCGGCCTCGGGAGGGGAGCAGTACTTC
TRBD1,TRBV5-6,NA,TRBJ2-1,13,CASSPPDRDEQFF,TGTGCCAGCAGCCCTCCCGACAGGGATGAGCAGTTCTTC
NA,TRBV3-1,NA,TRBJ2-3,14,CASSQVTGADTQYF,TGTGCCAGCAGCCAAGTTACGGGTGCAGATACGCAGTATTTT
TRBD1,TRBV20-1,NA,TRBJ1-1,13,CSAERTGRSGAFF,TGCAGTGCTGAGCGGACAGGGAGATCTGGAGCTTTCTTT
NA,TRBV29-1,NA,TRBJ2-3,14,CSAKTPKLADTQYF,TGCAGCGCCAAGACGCCGAAACTGGCAGATACGCAGTATTTT
NA,TRBV3-1,NA,TRBJ1-1,18,CASSPSGGGRIRNTEAFF,TGTGCCAGCAGCCCTTCCGGGGGGGGCAGGATTAGAAACACTGAAGCTTTCTTT
TRBD1,TRBV20-1,NA,TRBJ1-2,13,CSARGDRVGGYTF,TGCAGTGCAAGGGGAGACAGGGTCGGCGGCTACACCTTC
NA,TRBV20-1,NA,TRBJ1-4,11,CSASIGEKLFF,TGCAGTGCTAGTATCGGTGAAAAACTGTTTTTT
NA,TRBV29-1,few,TRBJ2-4,13,CSVEVRAKNIQYF,TGCAGCGTTGAGGTCAGGGCCAAAAACATTCAGTACTTC
TRBD2,TRBV5-1,NA,TRBJ2-1,15,CASRAGLAGDNEQFF,TGCGCCAGCAGGGCAGGACTAGCGGGGGACAATGAGCAGTTCTTC
NA,TRBV20-1,few,TRBJ2-1,15,CRAGGGSGANNEQFF,TGCAGGGCCGGGGGCGGAAGCGGGGCTAACAATGAGCAGTTCTTC
NA,TRBV29-1,NA,TRBJ2-6,15,CSVRGRDSGANVLTF,TGCAGCGTTCGGGGCAGGGACTCTGGGGCCAACGTCCTGACTTTC
NA,TRBV12-3/TRBV12-4,many,TRBJ2-1,15,CASGLLAATYNEQFF,TGTGCCAGCGGATTATTAGCGGCTACCTACAATGAGCAGTTCTTC
NA,TRBV5-1,few,TRBJ2-4,15,CASSLGGAGINIQYF,TGCGCCAGCAGCTTGGGTGGCGCAGGGATAAACATTCAGTACTTC
TRBD2,TRBV6-1,few,TRBJ2-1,16,CASRGNSGASYNEQFF,TGTGCCAGCAGAGGAAATAGCGGGGCATCCTACAATGAGCAGTTCTTC
TRBD1,TRBV20-1,few,TRBJ1-5,14,CSASQGAKSQPQHF,TGCAGTGCTAGCCAGGGGGCGAAGTCTCAGCCCCAGCATTTT
NA,TRBV7-9,NA,TRBJ2-7,13,CASSLGGEYEQYF,TGTGCCAGCAGCTTGGGGGGAGAATACGAGCAGTACTTC
NA,TRBV2,few,TRBJ2-5,11,CASKREETQYF,TGTGCCAGCAAGCGGGAAGAGACCCAGTACTTC
NA,TRBV7-9,few,TRBJ2-4,14,CASSLDLAKNIQYF,TGTGCCAGCAGCTTAGACTTAGCCAAAAACATTCAGTACTTC
TRBD1,TRBV20-1,many,TRBJ1-5,12,CSVGQLNQPQHF,TGCAGTGTGGGACAGCTAAATCAGCCCCAGCATTTT
NA,TRBV6-5,NA,TRBJ2-5,13,CASSYFVGETQYF,TGTGCCAGCAGTTACTTCGTGGGGGAGACCCAGTACTTC
TRBD2,TRBV7-2,NA,TRBJ2-5,12,CASSFTSGPLYF,TGTGCCAGCAGCTTTACTAGCGGACCTTTATACTTC
TRBD1,TRBV30,few,TRBJ2-7,14,CAWSVRTGTYEQYF,TGTGCCTGGAGTGTTCGGACAGGGACCTACGAGCAGTACTTC
NA,TRBV24-1,NA,TRBJ1-1,13,CATSDPAGTEAFF,TGTGCCACCAGTGATCCCGCCGGCACTGAAGCTTTCTTT
NA,TRBV20-1,many,TRBJ2-1,12,CSARGSGNEQFF,TGCAGTGCTAGAGGCTCCGGCAATGAGCAGTTCTTC
NA,TRBV4-3,NA,TRBJ2-5,17,CASSQETTLSPQETQYF,TGCGCCAGCAGCCAAGAGACGACGCTTAGCCCACAAGAGACCCAGTACTTC
NA,TRBV20-1,many,TRBJ2-7,12,CSAPGLTYEQYF,TGCAGTGCCCCAGGACTGACCTACGAGCAGTACTTC
TRBD2,TRBV7-2,many,TRBJ2-3,17,CASSLAPGTRGADTQYF,TGTGCCAGCAGCTTAGCCCCCGGGACTAGAGGGGCAGATACGCAGTATTTT
NA,TRBV6-5,NA,TRBJ2-2,17,CASTKRGRGNNTGELFF,TGTGCCAGCACTAAACGGGGTAGAGGAAACAACACCGGGGAGCTGTTTTTT
NA,TRBV6-5,NA,TRBJ2-7,14,CASSWGGPYYEQYF,TGTGCCAGCAGTTGGGGTGGACCGTACTACGAGCAGTACTTC
TRBD2,TRBV7-9,NA,TRBJ2-2,16,CASSPPTSGITGELFF,TGTGCCAGCAGCCCACCGACTAGCGGGATTACCGGGGAGCTGTTTTTT
TRBD2,TRBV12-3/TRBV12-4,few,TRBJ2-1,15,CASSASGGDYNEQFF,TGTGCCAGCAGTGCTAGCGGGGGGGACTACAATGAGCAGTTCTTC
TRBD1,TRBV6-5,many,TRBJ2-1,13,CASSYLFGQARFF,TGTGCCAGCAGTTACCTGTTTGGACAGGCGAGGTTCTTC
TRBD2,TRBV5-1,NA,TRBJ2-7,16,CASSFGAGAETYEQYF,TGCGCCAGCAGCTTCGGAGCGGGGGCGGAGACCTACGAGCAGTACTTC
NA,TRBV6-1,NA,TRBJ2-7,18,CASSRRTRTLYSSYEQYF,TGTGCCAGCAGCCGACGGACCCGGACTCTTTATTCGTCCTACGAGCAGTACTTC
NA,TRBV5-1,few,TRBJ2-7,16,CASSSHRDIGSFEQYF,TGCGCCAGCAGCTCCCACCGGGACATCGGTTCGTTCGAGCAGTACTTC